The rows below give T cell receptor beta chains drawn from one sample of a study of T cell responses to AZD1222 COVID-19 vaccine. The method was immunoSEQ multiplex PCR; TCRdb's version includes in-frame clones alone and lacks a portion of them. Among 43,000 or so clones listed, roughly 91% were seen once. Specimen: peripheral blood, collected 28 days after the second AZD1222 dose. Receptors originate from an adult who received the AZD1222 COVID-19 vaccine. Each CDR3 is given with its conserved first and last residue. The D gene is left open where the match is weak. Expanded clones are given a class, and other clones once, few, many or no size at all.

TGTGCCAGCAGGGACAGGGATCGGAATCAGCCCCAGCATTTT | CASRDRDRNQPQHF | TRBJ1-5 | TRBD1 | TRBV27 | once
TGTGCCAGCAGCCTGGACGGACGCTCTGGAAACACCATATATTTT | CASSLDGRSGNTIYF | TRBJ1-3 | - | TRBV7-8 | -
TGTGCCAGCAGCTTAGAGATACAGGGCGGGCGTCTTGAGTACTACGAGCAGTACTTC | CASSLEIQGGRLEYYEQYF | TRBJ2-7 | - | TRBV7-2 | -
TGTGCCAGCAGCCATCTGAACATGAACACTGAAGCTTTCTTT | CASSHLNMNTEAFF | TRBJ1-1 | - | TRBV11-2 | once
TGTGCCAGCAGCTTACTAGCGGGGGGGAGCACAGATACGCAGTATTTT | CASSLLAGGSTDTQYF | TRBJ2-3 | TRBD2 | TRBV11-2 | -
TGCGCCAGCACCCCTACGGGCAGGGGGGGAAACACCATATATTTT | CASTPTGRGGNTIYF | TRBJ1-3 | TRBD1 | TRBV5-1 | -
TGTGCCAGCAGTTACTCTGGCGGGTACCAAGAGACCCAGTACTTC | CASSYSGGYQETQYF | TRBJ2-5 | - | TRBV6-5 | -
TGTGCCAGCAGCGTAGGACCGGGACAGGGGGCCGATACGCAGTATTTT | CASSVGPGQGADTQYF | TRBJ2-3 | TRBD1 | TRBV9 | -
TGTGCCAGCAGCTTGTCCCGGGGGATGAACACTGAAGCTTTCTTT | CASSLSRGMNTEAFF | TRBJ1-1 | - | TRBV11-2 | -
TGTGCCAGCAGTTTAGTCGCCTATGGCTACACCTTC | CASSLVAYGYTF | TRBJ1-2 | - | TRBV28 | -
TGTGCCAGCACCCCGGGAGCGAACACTGAAGCTTTCTTT | CASTPGANTEAFF | TRBJ1-1 | - | TRBV7-6 | -
TGTGCCAGCAGGATGTTTCGGCGGGGGTTCTACGAGCAGTACTTC | CASRMFRRGFYEQYF | TRBJ2-7 | TRBD2 | TRBV2 | -
TGTGCCAGCAGTTACCCGACAGGTTCCCCTGGGGACGAGCAGTACTTC | CASSYPTGSPGDEQYF | TRBJ2-7 | - | TRBV6-2/TRBV6-3 | -
TGTGCTAGTGGTTTGGCCCGACAGGGAGGGACTGAAGCTTTCTTT | CASGLARQGGTEAFF | TRBJ1-1 | TRBD1 | TRBV12-5 | -
TGTGCCAGCTCACGAACAGGGGGCACTGAAGCTTTCTTT | CASSRTGGTEAFF | TRBJ1-1 | TRBD1 | TRBV18 | -
TGTGCCAGCTCGTCAACTAGCGGGGGGCAAAATGAGCAGTTCTTC | CASSSTSGGQNEQFF | TRBJ2-1 | TRBD2 | TRBV18 | -
TGTGCCAGCAGCGACCGGGACAGGTCTATGAACACTGAAGCTTTCTTT | CASSDRDRSMNTEAFF | TRBJ1-1 | TRBD1 | TRBV9 | -
TGTGCCAGCAGTTTATATGAAAAACTGTTTTTT | CASSLYEKLFF | TRBJ1-4 | - | TRBV12-3/TRBV12-4 | -
TGTGCCAGCAGTGAAGCAGGCCTCGGATATGGCTACACCTTC | CASSEAGLGYGYTF | TRBJ1-2 | - | TRBV25-1 | -
TGTGCCAGCAGCTCCACCCCCGGGGGGCGGCAAGAGACCCAGTACTTC | CASSSTPGGRQETQYF | TRBJ2-5 | - | TRBV11-2 | -
TGTGCCTGGAGTGTAGGCGAGCCTAACTATGGCTACACCTTC | CAWSVGEPNYGYTF | TRBJ1-2 | - | TRBV30 | -
TGTGCCAGCAGCCCCCCGTCAGGGTCCTACGAGCAGTACTTC | CASSPPSGSYEQYF | TRBJ2-7 | - | TRBV6-5 | -
TGTGCCAGCAGTTTAGTTAGCAGCCAGAGTGAGCAGTACTTC | CASSLVSSQSEQYF | TRBJ2-7 | - | TRBV27 | -
TGTGCCAGCAGCCCCCGAGCGGGGTCAAAAGGGGAGCAGTACTTC | CASSPRAGSKGEQYF | TRBJ2-7 | TRBD2 | TRBV7-9 | -
TGTGCCATCAGTGAGCCCGGGGTTGGCGGCTACACCTTC | CAISEPGVGGYTF | TRBJ1-2 | - | TRBV10-3 | -
TGTGCCAGCAGCGCCCTGTATGAGCAGTTCTTC | CASSALYEQFF | TRBJ2-1 | - | TRBV14 | -
TGTGCCAGCAGCTTAGGGAGGGGGGGGAGCTATGGCTACACCTTC | CASSLGRGGSYGYTF | TRBJ1-2 | - | TRBV7-9 | once
TGTGCCAGCGGGAGGGGGCCCACGGTGGGGGAGACCCAGTACTTC | CASGRGPTVGETQYF | TRBJ2-5 | - | TRBV7-2 | -
TGTGCCAGCAGCTTAGGGGGGAGCAACTATGGCTACACCTTC | CASSLGGSNYGYTF | TRBJ1-2 | - | TRBV7-9 | -
TGTGCCAGCAGTTCAGCGGGGGCAATCACAGATACGCAGTATTTT | CASSSAGAITDTQYF | TRBJ2-3 | TRBD2 | TRBV27 | -
TGTGCTAGTGCCTGGGGGACGTCTGCCTACGAGCAGTACTTC | CASAWGTSAYEQYF | TRBJ2-7 | - | TRBV12-5 | -
TGTGCCACCAGCAGAGGGGTGGGAGAGACCCAGTACTTC | CATSRGVGETQYF | TRBJ2-5 | - | TRBV15 | -
TGTGCCAGCAGCGTGGTATCAGGGTTGAACACTGAAGCTTTCTTT | CASSVVSGLNTEAFF | TRBJ1-1 | - | TRBV9 | -
TGTGCCAGCAGCCAAGAGGCCAGCGGGGGACCGTACGAGCAGTACTTC | CASSQEASGGPYEQYF | TRBJ2-7 | TRBD2 | TRBV3-1/TRBV3-2 | -
TGTGCCAGCAGCTTAGCCGCAGCGGGCACAGATACGCAGTATTTT | CASSLAAAGTDTQYF | TRBJ2-3 | - | TRBV7-7 | -
TGTGCCAGTATTGACACAGGGAGAACTGAAGCTTTCTTT | CASIDTGRTEAFF | TRBJ1-1 | - | TRBV19 | -
TGCACCAGAACTAGCGGCTGGTACAATGAGCAGTTCTTC | CTRTSGWYNEQFF | TRBJ2-1 | - | TRBV1 | -
TGTGCCAGCAAGAGGGGCGGGAACACTGAAGCTTTCTTT | CASKRGGNTEAFF | TRBJ1-1 | - | TRBV25-1 | medium-sized
TGTGCCAGCTCACCACGAGGGGGGGACACCGGGGAGCTGTTTTTT | CASSPRGGDTGELFF | TRBJ2-2 | - | TRBV18 | -
TGTGCCAGCAGCTTCATGGGGTGGTCACCCTCAGGAATGAACACTGAAGCTTTCTTT | CASSFMGWSPSGMNTEAFF | TRBJ1-1 | - | TRBV5-8 | -
TGTGCCAGTAGTATATTGGTCGGGGGCCTTAACTATGGCTACACCTTC | CASSILVGGLNYGYTF | TRBJ1-2 | - | TRBV19 | -
TGTGCCAGCACCCGGCAGGGGAATCAGCCCCAGCATTTT | CASTRQGNQPQHF | TRBJ1-5 | - | TRBV21-1 | -
TGTGCCAGCAGCTCGGGAGCAACTAATGAAAAACTGTTTTTT | CASSSGATNEKLFF | TRBJ1-4 | - | TRBV5-4 | -
TGTGCCAGCAGCCGTACACGGGGACTGAACACTGAAGCTTTCTTT | CASSRTRGLNTEAFF | TRBJ1-1 | - | TRBV7-2 | -
TGTGCTAGTGGTTTGGCGGACAGGCCCTATGGCTACACCTTC | CASGLADRPYGYTF | TRBJ1-2 | TRBD1 | TRBV12-5 | -
TGCGCCAGCAGCCTCCTCAGACAGGGACCTGGAAACACCATATATTTT | CASSLLRQGPGNTIYF | TRBJ1-3 | TRBD1 | TRBV4-3 | once
TGTGCCAGCAGCCAGACAGGGAGCAACACCGGGGAGCTGTTTTTT | CASSQTGSNTGELFF | TRBJ2-2 | TRBD1 | TRBV5-4 | once
TGTGCCAGCTCACCAGCCCGCCGTTCGGGGAATGAAAAACTGTTTTTT | CASSPARRSGNEKLFF | TRBJ1-4 | - | TRBV18 | -
TGTGCCAGCAGCCAAGGCGGAAGTCGCAACTCTGGAAACACCATATATTTT | CASSQGGSRNSGNTIYF | TRBJ1-3 | - | TRBV4-2 | -
TGTGCCTGGGGACAGGGTTTGGTATCCGAGCAGTACTTC | CAWGQGLVSEQYF | TRBJ2-7 | TRBD1 | TRBV30 | -
TGTGCCAGCAGCTCATTCGACAAGATTGGGTGGGTCTACGAGCAGTACTTC | CASSSFDKIGWVYEQYF | TRBJ2-7 | - | TRBV13 | -
TGTGCCAGCTCACCACCGGTTAGAGGGGCGAATCAGCCCCAGCATTTT | CASSPPVRGANQPQHF | TRBJ1-5 | - | TRBV18 | once
TGTGCCAGCAGCCGCTATCTGGGACAGACGAACACTGAAGCTTTCTTT | CASSRYLGQTNTEAFF | TRBJ1-1 | TRBD1 | TRBV14 | -
TGTGCCTGGAGTGAAGGGGGGAGGGGTTGGACCGGGGAGCTGTTTTTT | CAWSEGGRGWTGELFF | TRBJ2-2 | - | TRBV30 | -
TGTGCCAGCAGTCGGGGGGTCCTAAGCTCCTACGAGCAGTACTTC | CASSRGVLSSYEQYF | TRBJ2-7 | TRBD2 | TRBV27 | -
TGTGCCAGCAGTTACCAAGGGGGCACTGAAGCTTTCTTT | CASSYQGGTEAFF | TRBJ1-1 | - | TRBV6-5 | few
TGTGCCAGCAGCTTGGAACGCGGGGGGGCAGATACGCAGTATTTT | CASSLERGGADTQYF | TRBJ2-3 | TRBD2 | TRBV5-4 | -